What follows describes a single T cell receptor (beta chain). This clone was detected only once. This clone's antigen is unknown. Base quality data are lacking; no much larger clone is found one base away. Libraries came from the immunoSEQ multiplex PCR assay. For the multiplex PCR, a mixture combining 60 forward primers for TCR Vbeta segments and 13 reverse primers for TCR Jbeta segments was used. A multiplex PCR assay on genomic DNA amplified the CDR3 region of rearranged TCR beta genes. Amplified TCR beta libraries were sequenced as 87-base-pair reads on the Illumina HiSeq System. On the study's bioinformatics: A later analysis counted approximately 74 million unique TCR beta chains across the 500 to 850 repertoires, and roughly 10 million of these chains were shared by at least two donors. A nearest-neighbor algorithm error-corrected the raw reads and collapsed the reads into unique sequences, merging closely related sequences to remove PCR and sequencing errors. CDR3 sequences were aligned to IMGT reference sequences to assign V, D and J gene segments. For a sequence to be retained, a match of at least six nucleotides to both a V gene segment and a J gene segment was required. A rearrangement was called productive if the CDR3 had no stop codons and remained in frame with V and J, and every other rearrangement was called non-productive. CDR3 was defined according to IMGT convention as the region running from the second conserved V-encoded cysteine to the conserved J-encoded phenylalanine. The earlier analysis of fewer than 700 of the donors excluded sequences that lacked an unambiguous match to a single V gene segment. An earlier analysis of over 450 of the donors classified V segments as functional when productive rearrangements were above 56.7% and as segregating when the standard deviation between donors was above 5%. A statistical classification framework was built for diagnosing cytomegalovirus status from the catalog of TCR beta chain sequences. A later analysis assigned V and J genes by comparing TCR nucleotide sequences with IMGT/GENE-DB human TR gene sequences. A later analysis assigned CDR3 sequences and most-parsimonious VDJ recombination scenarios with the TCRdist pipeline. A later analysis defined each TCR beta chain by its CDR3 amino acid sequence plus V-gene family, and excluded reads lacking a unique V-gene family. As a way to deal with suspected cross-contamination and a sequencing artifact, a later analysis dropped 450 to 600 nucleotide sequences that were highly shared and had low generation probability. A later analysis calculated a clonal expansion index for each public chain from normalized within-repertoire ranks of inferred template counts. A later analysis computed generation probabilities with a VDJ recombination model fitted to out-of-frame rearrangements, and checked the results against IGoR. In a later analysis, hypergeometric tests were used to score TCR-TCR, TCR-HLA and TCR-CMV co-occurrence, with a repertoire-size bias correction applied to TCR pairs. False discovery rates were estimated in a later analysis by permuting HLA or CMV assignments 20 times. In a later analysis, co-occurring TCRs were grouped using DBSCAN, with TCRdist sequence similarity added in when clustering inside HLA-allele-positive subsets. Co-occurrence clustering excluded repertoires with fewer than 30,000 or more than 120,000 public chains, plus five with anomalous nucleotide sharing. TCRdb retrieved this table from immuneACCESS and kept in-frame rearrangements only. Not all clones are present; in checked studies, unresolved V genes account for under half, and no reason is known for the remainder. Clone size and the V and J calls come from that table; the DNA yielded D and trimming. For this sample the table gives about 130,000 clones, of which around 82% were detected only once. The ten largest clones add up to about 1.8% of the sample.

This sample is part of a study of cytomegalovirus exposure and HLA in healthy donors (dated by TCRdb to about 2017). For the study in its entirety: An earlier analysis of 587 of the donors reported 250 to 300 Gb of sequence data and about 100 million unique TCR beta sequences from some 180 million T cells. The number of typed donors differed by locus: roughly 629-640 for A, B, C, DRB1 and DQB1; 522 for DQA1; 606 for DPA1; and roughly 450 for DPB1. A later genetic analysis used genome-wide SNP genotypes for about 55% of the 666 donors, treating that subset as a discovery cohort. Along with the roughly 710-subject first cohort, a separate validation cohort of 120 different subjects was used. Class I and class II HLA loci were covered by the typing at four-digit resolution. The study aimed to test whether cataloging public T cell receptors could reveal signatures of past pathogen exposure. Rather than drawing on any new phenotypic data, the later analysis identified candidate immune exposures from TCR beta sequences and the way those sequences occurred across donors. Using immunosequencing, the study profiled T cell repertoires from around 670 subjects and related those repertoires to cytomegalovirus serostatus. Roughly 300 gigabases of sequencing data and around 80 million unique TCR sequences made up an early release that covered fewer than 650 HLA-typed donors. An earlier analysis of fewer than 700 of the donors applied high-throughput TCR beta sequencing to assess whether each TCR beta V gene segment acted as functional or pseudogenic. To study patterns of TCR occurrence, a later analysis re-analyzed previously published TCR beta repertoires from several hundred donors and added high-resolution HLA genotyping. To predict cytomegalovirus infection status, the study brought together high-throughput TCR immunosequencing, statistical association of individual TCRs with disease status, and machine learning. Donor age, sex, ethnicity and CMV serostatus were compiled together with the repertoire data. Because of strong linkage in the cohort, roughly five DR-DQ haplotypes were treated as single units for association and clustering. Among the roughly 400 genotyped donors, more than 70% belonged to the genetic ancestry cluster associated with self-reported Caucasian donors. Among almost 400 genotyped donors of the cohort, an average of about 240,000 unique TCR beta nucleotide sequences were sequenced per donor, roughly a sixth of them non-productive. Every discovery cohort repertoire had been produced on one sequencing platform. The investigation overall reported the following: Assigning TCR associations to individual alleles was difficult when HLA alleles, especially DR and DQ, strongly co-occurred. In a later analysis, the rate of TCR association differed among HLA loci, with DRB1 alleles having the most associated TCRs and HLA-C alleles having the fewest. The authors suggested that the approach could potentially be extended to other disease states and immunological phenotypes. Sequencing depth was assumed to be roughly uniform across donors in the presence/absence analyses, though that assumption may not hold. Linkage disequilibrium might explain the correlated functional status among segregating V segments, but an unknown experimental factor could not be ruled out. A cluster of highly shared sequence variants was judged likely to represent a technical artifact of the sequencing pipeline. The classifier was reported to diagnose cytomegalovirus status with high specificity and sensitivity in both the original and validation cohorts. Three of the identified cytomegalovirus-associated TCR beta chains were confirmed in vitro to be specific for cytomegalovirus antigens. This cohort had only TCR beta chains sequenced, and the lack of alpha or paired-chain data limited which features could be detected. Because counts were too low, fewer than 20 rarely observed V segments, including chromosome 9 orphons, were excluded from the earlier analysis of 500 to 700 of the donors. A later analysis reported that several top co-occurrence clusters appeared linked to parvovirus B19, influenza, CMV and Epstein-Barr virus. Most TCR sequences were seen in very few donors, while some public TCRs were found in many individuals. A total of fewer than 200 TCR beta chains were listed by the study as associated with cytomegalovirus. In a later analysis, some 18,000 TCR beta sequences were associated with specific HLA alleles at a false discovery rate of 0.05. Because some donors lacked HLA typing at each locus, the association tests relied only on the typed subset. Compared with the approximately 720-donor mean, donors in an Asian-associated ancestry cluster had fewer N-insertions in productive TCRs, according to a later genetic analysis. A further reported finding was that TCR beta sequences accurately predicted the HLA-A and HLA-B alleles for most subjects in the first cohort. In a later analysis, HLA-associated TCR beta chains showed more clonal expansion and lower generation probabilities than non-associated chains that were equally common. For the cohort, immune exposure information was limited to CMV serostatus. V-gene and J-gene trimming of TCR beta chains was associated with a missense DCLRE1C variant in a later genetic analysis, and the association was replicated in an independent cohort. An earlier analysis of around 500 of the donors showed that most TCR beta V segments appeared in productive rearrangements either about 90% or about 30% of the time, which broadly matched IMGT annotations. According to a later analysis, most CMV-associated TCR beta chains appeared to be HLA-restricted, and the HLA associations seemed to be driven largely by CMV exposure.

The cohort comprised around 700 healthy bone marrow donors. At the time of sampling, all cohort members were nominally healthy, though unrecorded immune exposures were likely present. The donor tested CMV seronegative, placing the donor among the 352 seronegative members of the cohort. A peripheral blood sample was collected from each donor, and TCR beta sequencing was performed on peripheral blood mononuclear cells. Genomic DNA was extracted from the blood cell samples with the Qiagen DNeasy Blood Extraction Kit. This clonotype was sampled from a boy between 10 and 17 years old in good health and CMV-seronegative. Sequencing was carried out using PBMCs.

The DNA is TGTGCCAGCCAGACAGCGCCCGTTGAAGCTTTCTTT. This codes for CASQTAPVEAFF. The sequence is built from TRBV7-3 and TRBJ1-1; a tentative D call is TRBD1 (5 bases match). The germline V gene encodes CDR1 SGHTA and CDR2 FQGTGA. Measured from the cysteine to the phenylalanine, the CDR3 is 12 residues long. Solely the CDR3 DNA is kept, with 36 bases framed from the first base. Cut back by 8 bases and 7 bases, the V and J ends lie 14 bases apart.